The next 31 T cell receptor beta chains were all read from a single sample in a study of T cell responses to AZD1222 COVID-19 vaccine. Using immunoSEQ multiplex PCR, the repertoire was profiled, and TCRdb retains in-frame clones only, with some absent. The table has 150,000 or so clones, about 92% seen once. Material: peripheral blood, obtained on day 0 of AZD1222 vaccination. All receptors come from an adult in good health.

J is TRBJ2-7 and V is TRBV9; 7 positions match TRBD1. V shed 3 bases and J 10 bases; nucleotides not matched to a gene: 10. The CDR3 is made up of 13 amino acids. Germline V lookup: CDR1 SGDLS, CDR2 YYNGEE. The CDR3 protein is CASSAFDRDGQYF. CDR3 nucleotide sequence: TGTGCCAGCAGCGCCTTCGACAGGGACGGACAGTACTTC.

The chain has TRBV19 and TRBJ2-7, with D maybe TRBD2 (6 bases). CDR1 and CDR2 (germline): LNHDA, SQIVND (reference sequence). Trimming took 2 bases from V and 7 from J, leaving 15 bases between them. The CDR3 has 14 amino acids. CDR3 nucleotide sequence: TGTGCCAGTAGTATACGGGACTCCTTGGTTGAGCAGTACTTC. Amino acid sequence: CASSIRDSLVEQYF.

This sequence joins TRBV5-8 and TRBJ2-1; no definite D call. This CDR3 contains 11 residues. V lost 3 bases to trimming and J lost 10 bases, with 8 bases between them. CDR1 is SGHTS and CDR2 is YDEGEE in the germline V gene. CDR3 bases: TGTGCCAGCAGCTGGGCAAGGGAGCAGTTCTTC. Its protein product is CASSWAREQFF.

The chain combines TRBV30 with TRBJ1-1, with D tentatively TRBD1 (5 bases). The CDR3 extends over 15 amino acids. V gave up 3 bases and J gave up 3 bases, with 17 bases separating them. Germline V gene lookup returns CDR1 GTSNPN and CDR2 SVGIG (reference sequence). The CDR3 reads CAWRAFGGRDTEAFF. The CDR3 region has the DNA TGTGCCTGGAGGGCGTTTGGGGGTAGGGACACTGAAGCTTTCTTT.

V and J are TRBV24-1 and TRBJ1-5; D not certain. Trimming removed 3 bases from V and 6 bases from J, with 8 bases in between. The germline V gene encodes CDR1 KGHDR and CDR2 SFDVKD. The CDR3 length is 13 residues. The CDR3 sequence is CATSDGTGQPQHF. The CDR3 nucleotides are TGTGCCACCAGTGATGGAACGGGTCAGCCCCAGCATTTT.

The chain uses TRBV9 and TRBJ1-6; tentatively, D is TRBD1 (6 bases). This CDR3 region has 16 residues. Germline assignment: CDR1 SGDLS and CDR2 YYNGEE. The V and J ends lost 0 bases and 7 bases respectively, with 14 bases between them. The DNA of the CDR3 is TGTGCCAGCAGCGTAGGACAAACAGGGCCCAATTCACCCCTCCACTTT. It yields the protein CASSVGQTGPNSPLHF.

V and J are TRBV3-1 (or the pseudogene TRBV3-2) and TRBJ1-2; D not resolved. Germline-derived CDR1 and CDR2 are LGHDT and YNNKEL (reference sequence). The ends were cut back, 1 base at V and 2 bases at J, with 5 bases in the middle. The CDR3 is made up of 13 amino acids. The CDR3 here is CASSQAVNYGYTF. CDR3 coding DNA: TGTGCCAGCAGCCAAGCAGTGAACTATGGCTACACCTTC.

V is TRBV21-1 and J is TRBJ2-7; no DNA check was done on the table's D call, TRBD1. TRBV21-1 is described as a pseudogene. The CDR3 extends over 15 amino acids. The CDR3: CASSKGVQVRYEQYF. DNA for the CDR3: TGTGCCAGCAGCAAAGGGGTACAGGTCCGCTACGAGCAGTACTTC.

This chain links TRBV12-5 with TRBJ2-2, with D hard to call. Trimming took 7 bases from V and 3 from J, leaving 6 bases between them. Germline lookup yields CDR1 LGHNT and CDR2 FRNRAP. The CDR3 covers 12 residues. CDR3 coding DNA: TGTGCTAGTGCGACGGACACCGGGGAGCTGTTTTTT. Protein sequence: CASATDTGELFF.

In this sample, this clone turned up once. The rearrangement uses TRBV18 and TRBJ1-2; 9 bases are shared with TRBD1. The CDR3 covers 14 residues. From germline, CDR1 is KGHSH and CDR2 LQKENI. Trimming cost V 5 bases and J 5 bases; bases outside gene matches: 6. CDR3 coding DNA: TGTGCCAGCTCAACCGGGACAGGGTGGTATGGCTACACCTTC. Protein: CASSTGTGWYGYTF.

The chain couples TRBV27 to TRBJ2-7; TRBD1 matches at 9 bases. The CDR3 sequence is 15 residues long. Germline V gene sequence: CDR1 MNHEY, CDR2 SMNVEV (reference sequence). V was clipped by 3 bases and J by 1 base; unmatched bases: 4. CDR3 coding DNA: TGTGCCAGCAGTTTGGACGGGACAGGGTCCTACGAGCAGTACTTC. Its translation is CASSLDGTGSYEQYF.

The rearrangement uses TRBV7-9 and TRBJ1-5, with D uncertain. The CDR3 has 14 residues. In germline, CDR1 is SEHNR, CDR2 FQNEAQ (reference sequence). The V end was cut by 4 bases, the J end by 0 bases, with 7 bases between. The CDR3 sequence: CASSSLNSNQPQHF. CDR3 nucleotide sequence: TGTGCCAGCAGCTCATTGAATAGCAATCAGCCCCAGCATTTT. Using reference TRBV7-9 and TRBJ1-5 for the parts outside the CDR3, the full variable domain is DTGVSQNPRHKITKRGQNVTFRCDPISEHNRLYWYRQTLGQGPEFLTYFQNEAQLEKSRLLSDRFSAERPKGSFSTLEIQRTEQGDSAMYLCASSSLNSNQPQHFGDGTRLSIL.

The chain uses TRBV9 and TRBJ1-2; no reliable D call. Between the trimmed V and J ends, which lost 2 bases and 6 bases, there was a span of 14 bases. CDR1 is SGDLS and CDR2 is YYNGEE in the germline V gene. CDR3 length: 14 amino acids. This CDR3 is CASSVLDTADGYTF. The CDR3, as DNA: TGTGCCAGCAGCGTCCTTGACACCGCGGATGGCTACACCTTC.

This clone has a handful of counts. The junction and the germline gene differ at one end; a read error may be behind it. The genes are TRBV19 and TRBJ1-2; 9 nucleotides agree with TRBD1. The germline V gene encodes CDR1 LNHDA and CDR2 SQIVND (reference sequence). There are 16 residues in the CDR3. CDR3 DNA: TGTGCCAGCAGTATAGCGGGGGGACAGGGCGGGTACGGCTACACCTTC. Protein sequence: CASSIAGGQGGYGYTF.

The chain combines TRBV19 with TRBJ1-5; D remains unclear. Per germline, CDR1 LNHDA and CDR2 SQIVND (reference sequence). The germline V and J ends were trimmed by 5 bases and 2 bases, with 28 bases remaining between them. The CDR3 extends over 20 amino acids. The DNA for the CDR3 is TGTGCCAGTAGTGGTAAAATCAATACCGGTCTGGTACGGGGCAATCAGCCCCAGCATTTT. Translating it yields CASSGKINTGLVRGNQPQHF. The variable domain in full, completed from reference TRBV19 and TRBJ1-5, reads DGGITQSPKYLFRKEGQNVTLSCEQNLNHDAMYWYRQDPGQGLRLIYYSQIVNDFQKGDIAEGYSVSREKKESFPLTVTSAQKNPTAFYLCASSGKINTGLVRGNQPQHFGDGTRLSIL.

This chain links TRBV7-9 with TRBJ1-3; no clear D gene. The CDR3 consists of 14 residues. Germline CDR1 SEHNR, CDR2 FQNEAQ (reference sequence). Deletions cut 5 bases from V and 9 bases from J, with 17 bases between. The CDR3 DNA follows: TGTGCCAGCAGCCCTGGACCAGCCCCAACCACCATATATTTT. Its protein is CASSPGPAPTTIYF. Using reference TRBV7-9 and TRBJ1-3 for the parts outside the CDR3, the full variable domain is DTGVSQNPRHKITKRGQNVTFRCDPISEHNRLYWYRQTLGQGPEFLTYFQNEAQLEKSRLLSDRFSAERPKGSFSTLEIQRTEQGDSAMYLCASSPGPAPTTIYFGEGSWLTVV.

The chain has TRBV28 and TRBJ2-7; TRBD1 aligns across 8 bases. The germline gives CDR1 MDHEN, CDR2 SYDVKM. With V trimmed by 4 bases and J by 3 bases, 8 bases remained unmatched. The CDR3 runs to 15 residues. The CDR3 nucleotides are TGTGCCAGCAGTTCCTCCGGGACAGGCTACTACGAGCAGTACTTC. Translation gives CASSSSGTGYYEQYF.

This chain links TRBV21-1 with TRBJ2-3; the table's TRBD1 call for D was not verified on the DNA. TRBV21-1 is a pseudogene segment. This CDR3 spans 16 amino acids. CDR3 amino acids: CASSKGRGTSTDTQYF. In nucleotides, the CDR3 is TGTGCCAGCAGCAAAGGCAGGGGCACAAGCACAGATACGCAGTATTTT.

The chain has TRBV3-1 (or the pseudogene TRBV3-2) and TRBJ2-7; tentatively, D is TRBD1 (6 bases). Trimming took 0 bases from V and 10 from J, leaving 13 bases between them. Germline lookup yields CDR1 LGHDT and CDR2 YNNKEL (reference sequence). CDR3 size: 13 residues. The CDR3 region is CASSQDPPDRQYF. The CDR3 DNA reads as TGTGCCAGCAGCCAAGATCCTCCGGACAGACAGTACTTC.

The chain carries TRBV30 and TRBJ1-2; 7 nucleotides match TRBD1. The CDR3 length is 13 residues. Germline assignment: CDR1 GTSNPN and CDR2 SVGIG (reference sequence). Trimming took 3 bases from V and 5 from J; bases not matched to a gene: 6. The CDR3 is CAWRPRQGYGYTF. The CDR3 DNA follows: TGTGCCTGGAGGCCGCGACAGGGATATGGCTACACCTTC.

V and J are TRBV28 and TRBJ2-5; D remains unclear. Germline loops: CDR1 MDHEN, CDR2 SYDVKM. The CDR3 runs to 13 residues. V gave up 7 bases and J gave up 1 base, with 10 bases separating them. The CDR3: CASNGRIQETQYF. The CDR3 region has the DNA TGTGCCAGCAATGGCCGGATCCAAGAGACCCAGTACTTC.

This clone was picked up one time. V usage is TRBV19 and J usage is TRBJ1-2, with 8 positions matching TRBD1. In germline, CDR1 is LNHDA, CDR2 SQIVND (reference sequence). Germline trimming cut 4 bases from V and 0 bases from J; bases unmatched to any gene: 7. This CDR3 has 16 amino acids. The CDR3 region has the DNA TGTGCCAGTAGTAATCCGGGGGACAGGTCTAACTATGGCTACACCTTC. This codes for CASSNPGDRSNYGYTF.

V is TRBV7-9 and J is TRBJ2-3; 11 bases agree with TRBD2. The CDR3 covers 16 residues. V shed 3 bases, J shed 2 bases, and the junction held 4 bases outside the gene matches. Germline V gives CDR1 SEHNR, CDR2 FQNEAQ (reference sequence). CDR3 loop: CASSLASGGYTDTQYF. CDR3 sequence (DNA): TGTGCCAGCAGCTTGGCTAGCGGGGGGTACACAGATACGCAGTATTTT.

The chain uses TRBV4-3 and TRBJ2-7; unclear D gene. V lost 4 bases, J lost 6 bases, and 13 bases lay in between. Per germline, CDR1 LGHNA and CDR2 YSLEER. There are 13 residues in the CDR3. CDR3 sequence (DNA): TGCGCCAGCAGCCGCACGACGGGTCGCGAGCAGTACTTC. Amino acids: CASSRTTGREQYF.

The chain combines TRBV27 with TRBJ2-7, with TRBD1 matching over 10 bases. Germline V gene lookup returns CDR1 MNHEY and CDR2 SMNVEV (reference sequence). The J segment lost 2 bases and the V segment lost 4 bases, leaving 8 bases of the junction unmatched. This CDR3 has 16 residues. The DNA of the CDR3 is TGTGCCAGCAGTTCCCCCCTCGGGACAGGGGCCTACGAGCAGTACTTC. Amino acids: CASSSPLGTGAYEQYF.

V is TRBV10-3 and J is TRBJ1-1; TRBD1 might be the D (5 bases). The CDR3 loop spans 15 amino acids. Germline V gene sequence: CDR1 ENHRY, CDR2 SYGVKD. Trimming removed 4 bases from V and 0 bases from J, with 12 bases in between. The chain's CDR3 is CAISGGTGLNTEAFF. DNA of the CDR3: TGTGCCATCAGTGGAGGGACGGGACTGAACACTGAAGCTTTCTTT.

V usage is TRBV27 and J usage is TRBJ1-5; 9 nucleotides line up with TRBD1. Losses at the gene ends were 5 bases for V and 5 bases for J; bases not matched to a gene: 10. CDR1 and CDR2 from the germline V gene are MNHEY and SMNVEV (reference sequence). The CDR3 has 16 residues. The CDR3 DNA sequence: TGTGCCAGCAGTCAAGGGACAGGGCGACGGGATCAGCCCCAGCATTTT. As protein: CASSQGTGRRDQPQHF.

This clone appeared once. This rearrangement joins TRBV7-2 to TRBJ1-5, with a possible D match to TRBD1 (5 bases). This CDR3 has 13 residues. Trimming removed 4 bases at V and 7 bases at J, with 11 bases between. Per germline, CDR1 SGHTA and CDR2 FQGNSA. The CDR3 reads CASSYSGGQPQHF. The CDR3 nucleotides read TGTGCCAGCAGCTATTCGGGGGGACAGCCCCAGCATTTT.

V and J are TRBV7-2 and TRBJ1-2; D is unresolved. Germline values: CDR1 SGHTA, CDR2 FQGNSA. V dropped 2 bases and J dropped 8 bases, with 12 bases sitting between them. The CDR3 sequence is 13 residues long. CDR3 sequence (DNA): TGTGCCAGCAGCTTACTGGACCCTCCCGGCTACACCTTC. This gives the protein CASSLLDPPGYTF.

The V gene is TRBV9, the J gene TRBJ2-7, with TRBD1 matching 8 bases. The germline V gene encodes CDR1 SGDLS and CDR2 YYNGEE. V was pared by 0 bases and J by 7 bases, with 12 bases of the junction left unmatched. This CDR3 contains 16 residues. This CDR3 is CASSVGTGTLRGEQYF. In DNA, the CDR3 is TGTGCCAGCAGCGTAGGGACAGGGACCCTTCGTGGGGAGCAGTACTTC.

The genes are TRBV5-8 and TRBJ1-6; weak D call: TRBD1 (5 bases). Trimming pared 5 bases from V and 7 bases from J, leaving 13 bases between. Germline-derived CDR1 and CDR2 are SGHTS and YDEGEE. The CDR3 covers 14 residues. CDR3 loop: CASSLGVGNSPLHF. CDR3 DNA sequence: TGTGCCAGCAGTCTGGGGGTCGGGAATTCACCCCTCCACTTT.